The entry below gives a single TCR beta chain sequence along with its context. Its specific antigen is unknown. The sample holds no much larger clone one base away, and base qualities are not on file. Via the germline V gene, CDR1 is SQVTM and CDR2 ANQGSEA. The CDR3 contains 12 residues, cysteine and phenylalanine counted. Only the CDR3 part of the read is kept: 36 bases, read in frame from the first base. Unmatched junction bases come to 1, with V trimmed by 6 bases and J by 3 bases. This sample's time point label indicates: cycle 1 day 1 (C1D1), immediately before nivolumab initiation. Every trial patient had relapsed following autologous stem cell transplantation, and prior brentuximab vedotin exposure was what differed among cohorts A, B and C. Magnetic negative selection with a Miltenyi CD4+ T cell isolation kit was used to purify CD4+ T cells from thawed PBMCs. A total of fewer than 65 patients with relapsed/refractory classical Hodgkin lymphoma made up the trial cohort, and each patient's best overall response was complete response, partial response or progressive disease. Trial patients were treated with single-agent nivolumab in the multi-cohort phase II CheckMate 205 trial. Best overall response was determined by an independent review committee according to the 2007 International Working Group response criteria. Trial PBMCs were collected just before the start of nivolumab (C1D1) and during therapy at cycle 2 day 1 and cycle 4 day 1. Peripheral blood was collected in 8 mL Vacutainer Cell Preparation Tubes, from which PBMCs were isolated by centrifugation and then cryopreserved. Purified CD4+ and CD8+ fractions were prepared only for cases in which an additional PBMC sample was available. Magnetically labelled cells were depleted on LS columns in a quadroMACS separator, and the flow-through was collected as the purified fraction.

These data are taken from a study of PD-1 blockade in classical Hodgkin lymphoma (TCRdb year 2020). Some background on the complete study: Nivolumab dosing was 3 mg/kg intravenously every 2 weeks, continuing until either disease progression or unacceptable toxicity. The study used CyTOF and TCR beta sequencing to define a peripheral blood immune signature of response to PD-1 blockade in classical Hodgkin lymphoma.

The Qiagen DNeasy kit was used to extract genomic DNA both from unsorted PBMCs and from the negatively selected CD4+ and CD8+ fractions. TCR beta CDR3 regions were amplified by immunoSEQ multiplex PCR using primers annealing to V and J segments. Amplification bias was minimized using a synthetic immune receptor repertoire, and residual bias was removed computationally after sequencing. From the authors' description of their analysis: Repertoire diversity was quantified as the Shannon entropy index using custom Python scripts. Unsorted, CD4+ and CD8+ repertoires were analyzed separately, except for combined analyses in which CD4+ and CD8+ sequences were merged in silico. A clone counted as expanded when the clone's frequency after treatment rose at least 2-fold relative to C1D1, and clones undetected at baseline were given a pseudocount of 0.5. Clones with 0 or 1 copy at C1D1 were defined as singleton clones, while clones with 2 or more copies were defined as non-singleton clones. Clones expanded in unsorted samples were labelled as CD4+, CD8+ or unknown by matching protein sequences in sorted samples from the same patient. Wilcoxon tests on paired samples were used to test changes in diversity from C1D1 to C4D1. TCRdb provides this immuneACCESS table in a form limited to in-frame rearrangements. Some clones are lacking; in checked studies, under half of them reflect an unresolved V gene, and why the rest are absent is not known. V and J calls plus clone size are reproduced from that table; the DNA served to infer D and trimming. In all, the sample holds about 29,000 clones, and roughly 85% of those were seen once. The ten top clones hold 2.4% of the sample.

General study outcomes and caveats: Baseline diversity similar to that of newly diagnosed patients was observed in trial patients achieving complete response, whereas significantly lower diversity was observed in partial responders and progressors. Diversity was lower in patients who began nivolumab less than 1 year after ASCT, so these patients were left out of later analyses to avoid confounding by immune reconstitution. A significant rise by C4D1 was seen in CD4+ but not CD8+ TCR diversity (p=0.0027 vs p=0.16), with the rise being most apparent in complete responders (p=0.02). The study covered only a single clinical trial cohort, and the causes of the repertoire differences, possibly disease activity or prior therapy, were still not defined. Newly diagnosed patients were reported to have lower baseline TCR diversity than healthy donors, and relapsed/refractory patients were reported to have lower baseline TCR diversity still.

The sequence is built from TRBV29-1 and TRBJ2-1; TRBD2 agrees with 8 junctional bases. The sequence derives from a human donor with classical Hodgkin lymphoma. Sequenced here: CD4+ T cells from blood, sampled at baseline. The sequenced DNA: TGCAGCGTGGGGACTAGCTACAATGAGCAGTTCTTC. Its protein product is CSVGTSYNEQFF.